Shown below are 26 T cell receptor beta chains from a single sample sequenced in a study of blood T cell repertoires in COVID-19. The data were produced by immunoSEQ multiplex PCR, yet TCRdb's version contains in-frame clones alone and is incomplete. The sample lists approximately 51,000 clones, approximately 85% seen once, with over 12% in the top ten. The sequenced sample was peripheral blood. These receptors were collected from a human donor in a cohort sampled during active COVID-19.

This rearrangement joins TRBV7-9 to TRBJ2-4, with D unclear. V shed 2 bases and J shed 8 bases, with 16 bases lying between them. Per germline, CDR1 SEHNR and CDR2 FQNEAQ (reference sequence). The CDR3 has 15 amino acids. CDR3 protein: CASSLRNSGGDIQYF. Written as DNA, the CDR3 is TGTGCCAGCAGCTTACGAAACTCGGGTGGCGACATTCAGTACTTC.

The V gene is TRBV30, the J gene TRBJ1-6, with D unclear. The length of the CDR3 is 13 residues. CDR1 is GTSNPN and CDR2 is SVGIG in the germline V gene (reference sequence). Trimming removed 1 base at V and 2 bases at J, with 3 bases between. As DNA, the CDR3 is TGTGCCTGGAGTGCAGCCTATAATTCACCCCTCCACTTT. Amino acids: CAWSAAYNSPLHF.

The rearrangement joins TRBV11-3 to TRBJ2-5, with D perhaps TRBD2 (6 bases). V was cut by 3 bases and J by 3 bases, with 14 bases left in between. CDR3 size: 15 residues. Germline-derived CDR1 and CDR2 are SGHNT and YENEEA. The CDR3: CASSFTVGGKETQYF. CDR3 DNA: TGTGCCAGCAGCTTTACCGTCGGGGGAAAAGAGACCCAGTACTTC.

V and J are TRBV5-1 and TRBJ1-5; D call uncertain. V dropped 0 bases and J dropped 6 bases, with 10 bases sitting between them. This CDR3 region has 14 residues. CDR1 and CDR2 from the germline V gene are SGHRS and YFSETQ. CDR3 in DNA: TGCGCCAGCAGCTTGGTTCCGGGGTCTCAGCCCCAGCATTTT. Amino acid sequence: CASSLVPGSQPQHF. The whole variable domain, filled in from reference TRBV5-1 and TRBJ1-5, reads KAGVTQTPRYLIKTRGQQVTLSCSPISGHRSVSWYQQTPGQGLQFLFEYFSETQRNKGNFPGRFSGRQFSNSRSEMNVSTLELGDSALYLCASSLVPGSQPQHFGDGTRLSIL.

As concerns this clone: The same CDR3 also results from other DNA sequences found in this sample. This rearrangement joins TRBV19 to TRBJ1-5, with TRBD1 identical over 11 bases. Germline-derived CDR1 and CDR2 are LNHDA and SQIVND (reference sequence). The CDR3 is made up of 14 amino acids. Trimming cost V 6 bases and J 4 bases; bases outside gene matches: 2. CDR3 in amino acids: CASSGTGGNQPQHF. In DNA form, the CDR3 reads TGTGCCAGTAGCGGGACAGGGGGGAATCAGCCCCAGCATTTT.

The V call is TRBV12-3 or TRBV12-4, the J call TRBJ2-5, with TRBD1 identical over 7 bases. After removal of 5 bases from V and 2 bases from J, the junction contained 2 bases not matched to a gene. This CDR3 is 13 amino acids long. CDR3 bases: TGTGCCAGCAGTAAGGGACAGCAAGAGACCCAGTACTTC. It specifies CASSKGQQETQYF.

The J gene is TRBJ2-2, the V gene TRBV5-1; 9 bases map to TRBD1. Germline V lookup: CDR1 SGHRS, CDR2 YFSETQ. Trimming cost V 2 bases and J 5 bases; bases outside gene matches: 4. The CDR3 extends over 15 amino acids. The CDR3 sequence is CASSLQGAGTGELFF. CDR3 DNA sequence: TGCGCCAGCAGCTTACAGGGGGCAGGTACCGGGGAGCTGTTTTTT. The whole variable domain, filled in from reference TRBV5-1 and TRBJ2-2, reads KAGVTQTPRYLIKTRGQQVTLSCSPISGHRSVSWYQQTPGQGLQFLFEYFSETQRNKGNFPGRFSGRQFSNSRSEMNVSTLELGDSALYLCASSLQGAGTGELFFGEGSRLTVL.

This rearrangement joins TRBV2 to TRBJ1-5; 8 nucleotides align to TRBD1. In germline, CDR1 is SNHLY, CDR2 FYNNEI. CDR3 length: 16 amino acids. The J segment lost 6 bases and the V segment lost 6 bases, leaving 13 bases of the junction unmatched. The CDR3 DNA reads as TGTGCCAGCAGCCGAACCGGACAGGGTAATCGTCAGCCCCAGCATTTT. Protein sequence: CASSRTGQGNRQPQHF.

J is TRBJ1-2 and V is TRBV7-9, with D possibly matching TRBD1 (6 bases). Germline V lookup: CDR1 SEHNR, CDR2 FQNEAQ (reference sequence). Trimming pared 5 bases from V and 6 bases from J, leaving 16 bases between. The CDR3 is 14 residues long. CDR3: CASSHRVMEDGYTF. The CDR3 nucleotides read TGTGCCAGCAGCCACAGGGTCATGGAGGATGGCTACACCTTC. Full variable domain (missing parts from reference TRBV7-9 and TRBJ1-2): DTGVSQNPRHKITKRGQNVTFRCDPISEHNRLYWYRQTLGQGPEFLTYFQNEAQLEKSRLLSDRFSAERPKGSFSTLEIQRTEQGDSAMYLCASSHRVMEDGYTFGSGTRLTVV.

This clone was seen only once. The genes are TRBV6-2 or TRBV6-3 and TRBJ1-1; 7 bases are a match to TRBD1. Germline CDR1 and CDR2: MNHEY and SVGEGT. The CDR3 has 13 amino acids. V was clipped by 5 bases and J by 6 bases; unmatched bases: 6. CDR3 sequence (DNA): TGTGCCAGCAGTGTGACAGGGCAGTCTGAAGCTTTCTTT. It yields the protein CASSVTGQSEAFF.

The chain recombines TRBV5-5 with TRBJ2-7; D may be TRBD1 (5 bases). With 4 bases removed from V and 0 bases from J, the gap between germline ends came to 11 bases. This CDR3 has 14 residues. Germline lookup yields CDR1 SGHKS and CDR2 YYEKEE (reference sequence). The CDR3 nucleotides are TGTGCCAGCAGCCTCGGCAGGGCCTCCTACGAGCAGTACTTC. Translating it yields CASSLGRASYEQYF.

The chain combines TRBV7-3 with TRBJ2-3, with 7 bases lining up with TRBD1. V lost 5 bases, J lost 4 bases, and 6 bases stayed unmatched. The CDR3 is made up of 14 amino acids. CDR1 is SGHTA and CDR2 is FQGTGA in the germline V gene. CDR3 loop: CASSRDRAADTQYF. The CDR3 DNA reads TGTGCCAGCAGCCGCGACAGGGCTGCAGATACGCAGTATTTT. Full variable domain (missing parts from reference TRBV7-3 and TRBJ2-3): GAGVSQTPSNKVTEKGKYVELRCDPISGHTALYWYRQSLGQGPEFLIYFQGTGAADDSGLPNDRFFAVRPEGSVSTLKIQRTERGDSAVYLCASSRDRAADTQYFGPGTRLTVL.

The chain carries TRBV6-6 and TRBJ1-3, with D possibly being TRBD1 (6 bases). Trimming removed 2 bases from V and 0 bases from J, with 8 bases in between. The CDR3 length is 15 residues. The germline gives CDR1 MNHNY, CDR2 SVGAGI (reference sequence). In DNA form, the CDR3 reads TGTGCCAGCAGTTACCCAGGGGCCTCTGGAAACACCATATATTTT. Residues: CASSYPGASGNTIYF.

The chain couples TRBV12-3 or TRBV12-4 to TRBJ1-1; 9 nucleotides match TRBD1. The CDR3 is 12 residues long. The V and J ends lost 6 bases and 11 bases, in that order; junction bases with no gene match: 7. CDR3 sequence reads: CASSPGQGRAFF. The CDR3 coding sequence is TGTGCCAGCAGCCCCGGACAGGGGAGGGCTTTCTTT.

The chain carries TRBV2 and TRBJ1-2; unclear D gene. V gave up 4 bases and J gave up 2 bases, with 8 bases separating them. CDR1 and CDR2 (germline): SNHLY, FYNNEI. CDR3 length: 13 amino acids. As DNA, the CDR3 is TGTGCCAGCAGTGCTGAGGCAAACTATGGCTACACCTTC. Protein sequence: CASSAEANYGYTF.

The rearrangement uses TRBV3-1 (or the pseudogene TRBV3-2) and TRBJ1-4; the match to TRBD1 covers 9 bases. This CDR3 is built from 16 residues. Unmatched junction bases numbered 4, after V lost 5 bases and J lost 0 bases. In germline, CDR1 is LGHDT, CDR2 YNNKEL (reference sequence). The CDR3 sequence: CASSSDRGATNEKLFF. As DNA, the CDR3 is TGTGCCAGCAGCTCGGACAGGGGTGCAACTAATGAAAAACTGTTTTTT.

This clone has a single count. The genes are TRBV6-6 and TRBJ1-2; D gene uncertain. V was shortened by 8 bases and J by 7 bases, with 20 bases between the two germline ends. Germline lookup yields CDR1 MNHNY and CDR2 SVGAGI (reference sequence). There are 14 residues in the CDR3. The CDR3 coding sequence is TGTGCCAGCGGCGGGGATAAGGGCGGGTTTGGCTACACCTTC. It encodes CASGGDKGGFGYTF.

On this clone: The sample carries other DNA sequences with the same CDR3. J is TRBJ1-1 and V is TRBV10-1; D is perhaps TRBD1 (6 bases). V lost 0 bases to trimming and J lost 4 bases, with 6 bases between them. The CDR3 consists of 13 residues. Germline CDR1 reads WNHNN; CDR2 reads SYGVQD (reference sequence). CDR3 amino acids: CASSESGGTEAFF. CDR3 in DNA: TGCGCCAGCAGTGAGTCAGGGGGCACTGAAGCTTTCTTT.

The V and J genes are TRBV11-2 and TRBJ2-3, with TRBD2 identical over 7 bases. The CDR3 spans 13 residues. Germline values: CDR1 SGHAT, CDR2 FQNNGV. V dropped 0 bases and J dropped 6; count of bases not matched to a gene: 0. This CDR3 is CASSLEAGDTQYF. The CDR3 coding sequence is TGTGCCAGCAGCTTAGAAGCGGGGGATACGCAGTATTTT.

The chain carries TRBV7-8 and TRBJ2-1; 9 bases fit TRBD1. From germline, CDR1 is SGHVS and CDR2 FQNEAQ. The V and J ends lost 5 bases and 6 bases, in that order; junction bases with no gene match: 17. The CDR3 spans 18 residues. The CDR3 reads CASSRYPPGQGSPNEQFF. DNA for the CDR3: TGTGCCAGCAGCCGATATCCACCGGGACAGGGTTCTCCCAATGAGCAGTTCTTC.

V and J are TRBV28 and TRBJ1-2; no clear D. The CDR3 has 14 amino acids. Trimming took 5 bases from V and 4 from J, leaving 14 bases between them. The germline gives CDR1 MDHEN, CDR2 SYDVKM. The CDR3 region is CASSLSVSSYGYTF. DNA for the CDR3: TGTGCCAGCAGTCTCAGCGTTAGTAGCTATGGCTACACCTTC.

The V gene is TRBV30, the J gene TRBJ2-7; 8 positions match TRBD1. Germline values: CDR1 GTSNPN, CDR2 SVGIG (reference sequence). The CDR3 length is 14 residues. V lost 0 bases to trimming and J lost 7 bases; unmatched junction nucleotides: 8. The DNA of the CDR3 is TGTGCCTGGAGTGTTACAGGGGGGTTTGGGGAGCAGTACTTC. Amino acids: CAWSVTGGFGEQYF.

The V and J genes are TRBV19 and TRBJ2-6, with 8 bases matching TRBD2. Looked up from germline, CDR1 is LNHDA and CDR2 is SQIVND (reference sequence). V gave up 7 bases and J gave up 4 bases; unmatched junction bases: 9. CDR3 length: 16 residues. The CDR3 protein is CASNRGGNSGANVLTF. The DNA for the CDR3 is TGTGCCAGTAATCGGGGGGGGAATTCAGGGGCCAACGTCCTGACTTTC.

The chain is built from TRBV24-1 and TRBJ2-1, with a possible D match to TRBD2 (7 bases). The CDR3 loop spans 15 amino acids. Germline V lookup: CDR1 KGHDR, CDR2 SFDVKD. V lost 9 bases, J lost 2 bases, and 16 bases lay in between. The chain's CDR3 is CATEGGGVPYNEQFF. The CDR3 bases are TGTGCCACCGAGGGGGGGGGCGTCCCCTACAATGAGCAGTTCTTC.

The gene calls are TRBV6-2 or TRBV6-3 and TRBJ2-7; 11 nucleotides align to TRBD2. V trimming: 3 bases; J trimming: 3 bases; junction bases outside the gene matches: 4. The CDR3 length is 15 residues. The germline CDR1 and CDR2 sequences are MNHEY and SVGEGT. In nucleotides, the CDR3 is TGTGCCAGCAGTTATAGCGGGAGGGCTCGCTACGAGCAGTACTTC. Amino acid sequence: CASSYSGRARYEQYF.

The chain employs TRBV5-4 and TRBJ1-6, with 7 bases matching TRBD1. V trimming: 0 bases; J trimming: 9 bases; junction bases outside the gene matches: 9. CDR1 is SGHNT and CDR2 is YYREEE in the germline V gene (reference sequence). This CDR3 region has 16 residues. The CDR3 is CASSLDSGQASSPLHF. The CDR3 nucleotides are TGTGCCAGCAGCTTGGATTCAGGACAGGCGTCTTCACCCCTCCACTTT.